Presented here are 12 T cell receptor beta chains from one specimen sequenced in a study of T cells in Graves' hyperthyroidism and ophthalmopathy. Amplification of TCR beta CDR3 regions used RNA as the template. When the TCR CDR3 underwent first-round RT-PCR, the HTBI primer set was used. TCRdb re-derived calls from the multiplex PCR reads in MiXCR, one entry per CDR3 protein. The table has about 640,000 distinct CDR3 sequences, around 21% seen once. The sequenced material came from blood. The receptors originated from a man under 40 with Graves' ophthalmopathy.

This chain connects TRBV13 to TRBJ2-7; D may match TRBD1 or TRBD2 (5 bases each). Deletions cut 5 bases from V and 1 base from J, with 12 bases between. Germline V gives CDR1 PRHDT, CDR2 FYEKMQ (reference sequence). The CDR3 has 14 residues. The CDR3 DNA sequence: TGTGCCAGCAGCGGGGACGGAAATTCCTACGAGCAGTACTTC. Translating gives CASSGDGNSYEQYF. The full variable domain, its missing parts supplied by reference TRBV13 and TRBJ2-7, is AAGVIQSPRHLIKEKRETATLKCYPIPRHDTVYWYQQGPGQDPQFLISFYEKMQSDKGSIPDRFSAQQFSDYHSELNMSSLELGDSALYFCASSGDGNSYEQYFGPGTRLTVT.

This rearrangement joins TRBV5-1 to TRBJ2-1; maybe TRBD1 (5 bases). V lost 4 bases, J lost 6 bases, and 11 bases lay in between. This CDR3 region has 13 residues. Germline CDR1 and CDR2: SGHRS and YFSETQ. CDR3 sequence (DNA): TGCGCCAGCAGCCTACAGGTCTCCAATGAGCAGTTCTTC. Encoded protein: CASSLQVSNEQFF. The variable domain in full, completed from reference TRBV5-1 and TRBJ2-1, reads KAGVTQTPRYLIKTRGQQVTLSCSPISGHRSVSWYQQTPGQGLQFLFEYFSETQRNKGNFPGRFSGRQFSNSRSEMNVSTLELGDSALYLCASSLQVSNEQFFGPGTRLTVL.

The chain recombines TRBV4-2 with TRBJ1-3, with 7 bases identical to TRBD1. Trimming took 3 bases from V and 4 from J; bases not matched to a gene: 6. CDR1 LGHNA and CDR2 YNFKEQ come from the germline V gene. This CDR3 comprises 15 residues. CDR3 protein: CASSQNQGEGNTIYF. CDR3 nucleotide sequence: TGTGCCAGCAGCCAGAATCAGGGGGAAGGAAACACCATATATTTT.

CDR3 protein: CASSPKDGRYEKLFF. CDR3 DNA: TGCGCCAGCAGTCCTAAGGACGGACGATATGAAAAACTGTTTTTT. The chain joins TRBV5-1 to TRBJ1-4; D is unclear. Trimming pared 5 bases from V and 6 bases from J, leaving 17 bases between. The CDR3 has 15 residues. Germline CDR1 SGHRS, CDR2 YFSETQ.

This clonotype was observed once. The genes are TRBV19 and TRBJ2-5, with 10 bases aligning to TRBD2. The CDR3 contains 15 residues. Looked up from germline, CDR1 is LNHDA and CDR2 is SQIVND (reference sequence). The ends lost 6 bases at V and 1 base at J; junction bases unmatched: 5. CDR3 sequence reads: CASRKAGGVQETQYF. The CDR3 bases are TGTGCCAGTAGAAAAGCGGGAGGGGTCCAAGAGACCCAGTACTTC.

This clonotype was counted many times. This chain uses TRBV2 with TRBJ1-4; D call uncertain. V lost 3 bases and J lost 7, with 6 bases in between. The CDR3 length is 12 residues. The germline V gene has CDR1 SNHLY and CDR2 FYNNEI. CDR3 loop: CASSESIEKLFF. The CDR3 nucleotides are TGTGCCAGCAGTGAGTCGATTGAAAAACTGTTTTTT.

The rearrangement uses TRBV20-1 and TRBJ2-7; possible D gene TRBD2, 5 bases. Trimming took 1 base from V and 6 from J, leaving 19 bases between them. Germline CDR1 is DFQATT and CDR2 is SNEGSKA (reference sequence). This CDR3 is 15 amino acids long. The CDR3 loop is CSARAPAVSVAEQYF. In DNA form, the CDR3 reads TGCAGTGCTAGAGCCCCGGCGGTTAGCGTGGCCGAGCAGTACTTC.

In its sample, this clonotype was seen a few times. This chain connects TRBV7-6 to TRBJ2-2; TRBD2 is a possible D gene (5 bases). Germline V gene data show CDR1 as SGHVS and CDR2 as FNYEAQ. The CDR3 consists of 15 residues. Deletions cut 5 bases from V and 6 bases from J, with 16 bases between. CDR3 amino acids: CASSIREPLAGELFF. Written as DNA, the CDR3 is TGTGCCAGCAGCATACGGGAACCTCTAGCCGGGGAGCTGTTTTTT.

J is TRBJ2-7 and V is TRBV29-1; either TRBD1 or TRBD2 may fit D (5 bases each). Deletions cut 8 bases from V and 0 bases from J, with 17 bases between. CDR3 length: 14 amino acids. Germline lookup yields CDR1 SQVTM and CDR2 ANQGSEA. CDR3 residues: CSIKAGAGSYEQYF. The CDR3 region has the DNA TGCAGCATCAAAGCCGGGGCAGGCTCCTACGAGCAGTACTTC.

This clonotype was counted between two and nine times. The V gene is TRBV20-1, the J gene TRBJ2-3; D is unresolved. This CDR3 spans 15 amino acids. Germline values: CDR1 DFQATT, CDR2 SNEGSKA (reference sequence). V was pared by 3 bases and J by 1 base, with 14 bases between. This chain's CDR3 is CSASALPGRTDTQYF. The CDR3, as DNA: TGCAGTGCTAGCGCGCTGCCTGGTCGCACAGATACGCAGTATTTT.

This clonotype was detected ten times or more. The chain carries TRBV2 and TRBJ2-1, with unresolved D. There are 17 residues in the CDR3. Germline V gene sequence: CDR1 SNHLY, CDR2 FYNNEI. Between the trimmed V and J ends, which lost 2 bases and 4 bases, there was a span of 18 bases. The chain's CDR3 is CASSELRRFQVYNEQFF. CDR3 bases: TGTGCCAGCAGTGAACTGCGGCGGTTCCAAGTGTACAATGAGCAGTTCTTC.

This clonotype came up many times. The V call is TRBV5-1, the J call TRBJ2-1; weak D call: TRBD1 (6 bases). The V end was cut by 0 bases, the J end by 1 base, with 11 bases between. This CDR3 has 16 amino acids. The germline CDR1 and CDR2 sequences are SGHRS and YFSETQ. The DNA of the CDR3 is TGCGCCAGCAGCTTGGTGGGGGCCTCTTCCTACAATGAGCAGTTCTTC. It codes for CASSLVGASSYNEQFF.